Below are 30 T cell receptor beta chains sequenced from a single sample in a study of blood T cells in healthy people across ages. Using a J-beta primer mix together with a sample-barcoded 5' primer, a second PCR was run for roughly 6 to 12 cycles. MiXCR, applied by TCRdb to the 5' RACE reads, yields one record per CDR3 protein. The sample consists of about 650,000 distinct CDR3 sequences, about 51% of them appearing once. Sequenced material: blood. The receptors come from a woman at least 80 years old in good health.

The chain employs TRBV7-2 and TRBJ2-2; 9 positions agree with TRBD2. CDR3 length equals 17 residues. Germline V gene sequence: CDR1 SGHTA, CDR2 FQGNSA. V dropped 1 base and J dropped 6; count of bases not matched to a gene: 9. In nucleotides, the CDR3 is TGTGCCAGCAGCTTAGTGGGTGGCGGGAGGGCCTCCGGGGAGCTGTTTTTT. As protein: CASSLVGGGRASGELFF.

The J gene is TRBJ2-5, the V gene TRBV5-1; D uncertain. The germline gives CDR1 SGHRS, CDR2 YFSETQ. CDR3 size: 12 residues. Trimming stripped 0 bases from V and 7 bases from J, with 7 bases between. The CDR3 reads CASSLDLGTQYF. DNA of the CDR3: TGCGCCAGCAGCTTGGATTTGGGGACCCAGTACTTC.

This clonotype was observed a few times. The CDR3 DNA reads TGCGCCAGCAGCGCCAGGGGTGAGCAGCCCCAGCATTTT. As protein: CASSARGEQPQHF. This chain links TRBV5-1 with TRBJ1-5; D possibly corresponds to TRBD1 (6 bases). This CDR3 comprises 13 residues. V was cut by 4 bases and J by 7 bases, with 12 bases left in between. The V gene's germline CDR1 is SGHRS and CDR2 YFSETQ.

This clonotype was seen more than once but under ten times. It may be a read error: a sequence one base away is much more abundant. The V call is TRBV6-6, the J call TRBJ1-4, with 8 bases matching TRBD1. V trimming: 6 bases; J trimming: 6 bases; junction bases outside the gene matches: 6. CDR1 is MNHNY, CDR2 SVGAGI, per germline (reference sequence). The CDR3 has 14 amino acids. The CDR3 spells CASRAQGAYEKLFF. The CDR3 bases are TGTGCCAGCAGAGCCCAGGGGGCGTATGAAAAACTGTTTTTT.

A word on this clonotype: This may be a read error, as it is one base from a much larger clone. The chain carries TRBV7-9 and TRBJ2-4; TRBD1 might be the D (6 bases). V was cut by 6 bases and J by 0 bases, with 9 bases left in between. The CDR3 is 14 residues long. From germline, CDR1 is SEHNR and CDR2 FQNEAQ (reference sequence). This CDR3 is CASRHRVAKNIQYF. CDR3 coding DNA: TGTGCCAGCAGGCACAGGGTAGCCAAAAACATTCAGTACTTC.

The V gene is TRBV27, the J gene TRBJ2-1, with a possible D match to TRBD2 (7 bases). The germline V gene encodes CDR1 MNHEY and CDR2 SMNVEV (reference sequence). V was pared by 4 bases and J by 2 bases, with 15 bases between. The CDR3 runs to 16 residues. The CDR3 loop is CASSYVGGGAYNEQFF. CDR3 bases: TGTGCCAGCAGTTATGTAGGGGGGGGAGCCTACAATGAGCAGTTCTTC.

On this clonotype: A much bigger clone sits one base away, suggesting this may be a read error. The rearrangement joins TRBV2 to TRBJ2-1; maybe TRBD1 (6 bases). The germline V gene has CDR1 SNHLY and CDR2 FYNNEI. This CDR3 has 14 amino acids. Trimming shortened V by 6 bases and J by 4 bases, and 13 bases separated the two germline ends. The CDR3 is CASRGAIPYNEQFF. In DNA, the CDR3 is TGTGCCAGCAGGGGGGCTATCCCGTACAATGAGCAGTTCTTC.

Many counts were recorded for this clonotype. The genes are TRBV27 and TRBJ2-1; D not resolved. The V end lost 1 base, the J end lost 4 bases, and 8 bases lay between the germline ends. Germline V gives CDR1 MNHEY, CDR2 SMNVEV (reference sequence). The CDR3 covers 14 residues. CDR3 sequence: CASSLWQRYNEQFF. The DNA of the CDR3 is TGTGCCAGCAGTTTATGGCAGAGATACAATGAGCAGTTCTTC.

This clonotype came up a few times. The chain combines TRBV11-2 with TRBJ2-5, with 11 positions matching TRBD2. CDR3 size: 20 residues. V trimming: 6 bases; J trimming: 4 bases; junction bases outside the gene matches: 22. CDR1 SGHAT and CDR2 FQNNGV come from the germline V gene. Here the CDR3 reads CASSKTPPGLAEPHRETQYF. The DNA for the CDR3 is TGTGCCAGCAGTAAGACCCCCCCGGGACTAGCGGAACCCCATCGAGAGACCCAGTACTTC.

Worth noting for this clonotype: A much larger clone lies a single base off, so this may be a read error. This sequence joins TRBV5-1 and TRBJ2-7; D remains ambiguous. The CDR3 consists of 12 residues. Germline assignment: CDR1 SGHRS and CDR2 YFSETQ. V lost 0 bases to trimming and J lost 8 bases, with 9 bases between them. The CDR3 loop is CASSLAQGQQYF. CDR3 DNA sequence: TGCGCCAGCAGCTTGGCACAAGGCCAGCAGTACTTC.

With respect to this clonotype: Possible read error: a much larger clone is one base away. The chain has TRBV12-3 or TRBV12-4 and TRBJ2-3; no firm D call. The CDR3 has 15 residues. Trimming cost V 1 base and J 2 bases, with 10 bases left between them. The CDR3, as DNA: TGTGCCAGCAGTTTAGGCGGCGCGTACACAGATACGCAGTATTTT. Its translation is CASSLGGAYTDTQYF.

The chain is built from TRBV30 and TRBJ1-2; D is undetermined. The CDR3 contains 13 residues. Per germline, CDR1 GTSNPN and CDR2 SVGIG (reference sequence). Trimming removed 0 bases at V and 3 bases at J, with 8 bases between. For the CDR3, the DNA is TGTGCCTGGAGTGTCTCCCTTGACTATGGCTACACCTTC. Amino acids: CAWSVSLDYGYTF.

This CDR3 reads CASSQSGTVNSPLHF. The CDR3 DNA reads as TGTGCCAGCAGCCAAAGCGGGACGGTGAATTCACCCCTCCACTTT. This chain links TRBV7-9 with TRBJ1-6; D may be TRBD1 (5 bases). CDR1 is SEHNR and CDR2 is FQNEAQ in the germline V gene (reference sequence). There are 15 residues in the CDR3. V was clipped by 5 bases and J by 7 bases, with 15 bases between them.

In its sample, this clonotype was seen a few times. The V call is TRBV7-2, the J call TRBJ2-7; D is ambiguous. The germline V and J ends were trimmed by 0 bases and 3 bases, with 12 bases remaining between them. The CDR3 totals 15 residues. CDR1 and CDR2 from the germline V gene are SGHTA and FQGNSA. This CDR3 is CASSLAGKPLYEQYF. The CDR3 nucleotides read TGTGCCAGCAGCTTAGCTGGGAAACCTCTCTACGAGCAGTACTTC.

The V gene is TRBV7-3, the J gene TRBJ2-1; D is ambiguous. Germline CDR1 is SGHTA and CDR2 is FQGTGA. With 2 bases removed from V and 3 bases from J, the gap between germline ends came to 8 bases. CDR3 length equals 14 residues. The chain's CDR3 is CASSLGPYYNEQFF. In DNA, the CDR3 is TGTGCCAGCAGCTTAGGACCCTACTACAATGAGCAGTTCTTC. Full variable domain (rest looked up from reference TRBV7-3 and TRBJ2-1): GAGVSQTPSNKVTEKGKYVELRCDPISGHTALYWYRQSLGQGPEFLIYFQGTGAADDSGLPNDRFFAVRPEGSVSTLKIQRTERGDSAVYLCASSLGPYYNEQFFGPGTRLTVL.

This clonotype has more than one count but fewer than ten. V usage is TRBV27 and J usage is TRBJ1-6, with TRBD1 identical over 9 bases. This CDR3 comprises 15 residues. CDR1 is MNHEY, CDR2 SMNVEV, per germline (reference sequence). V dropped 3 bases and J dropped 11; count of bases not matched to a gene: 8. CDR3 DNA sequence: TGTGCCAGCAGTTTTTACCGGGACAGGGCTGCACCCCTCCACTTT. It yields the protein CASSFYRDRAAPLHF.

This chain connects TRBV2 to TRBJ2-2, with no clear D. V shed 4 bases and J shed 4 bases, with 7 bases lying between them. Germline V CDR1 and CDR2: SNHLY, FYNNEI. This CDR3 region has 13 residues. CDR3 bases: TGTGCCAGCAGTGGTCATTTCACCGGGGAGCTGTTTTTT. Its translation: CASSGHFTGELFF.

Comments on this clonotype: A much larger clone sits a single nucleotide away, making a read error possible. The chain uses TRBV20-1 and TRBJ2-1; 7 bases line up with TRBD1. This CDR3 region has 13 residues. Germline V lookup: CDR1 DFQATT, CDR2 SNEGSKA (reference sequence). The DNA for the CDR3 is TGCAGTGCTCCCTCGACAGGGCACAATAAGCAGTTCTTC. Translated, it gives CSAPSTGHNKQFF.

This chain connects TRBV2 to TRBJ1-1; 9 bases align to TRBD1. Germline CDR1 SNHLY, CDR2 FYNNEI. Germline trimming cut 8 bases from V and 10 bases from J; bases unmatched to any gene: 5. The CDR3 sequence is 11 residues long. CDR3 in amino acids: CASDGTGTAFF. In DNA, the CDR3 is TGTGCCAGCGACGGGACAGGGACAGCTTTCTTT.

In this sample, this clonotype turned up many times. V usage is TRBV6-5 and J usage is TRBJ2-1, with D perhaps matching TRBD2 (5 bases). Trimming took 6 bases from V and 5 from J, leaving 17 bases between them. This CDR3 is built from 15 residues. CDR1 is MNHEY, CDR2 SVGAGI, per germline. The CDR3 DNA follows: TGTGCCAGCAGCTCAATAGCGAGGGTGAACAATGAGCAGTTCTTC. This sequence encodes CASSSIARVNNEQFF.

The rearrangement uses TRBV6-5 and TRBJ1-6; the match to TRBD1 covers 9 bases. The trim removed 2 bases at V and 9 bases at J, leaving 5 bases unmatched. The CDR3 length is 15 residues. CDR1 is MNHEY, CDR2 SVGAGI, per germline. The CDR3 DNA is TGTGCCAGCAGTTACCGACAGGGGGGAGCTTCACCCCTCCACTTT. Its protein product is CASSYRQGGASPLHF.

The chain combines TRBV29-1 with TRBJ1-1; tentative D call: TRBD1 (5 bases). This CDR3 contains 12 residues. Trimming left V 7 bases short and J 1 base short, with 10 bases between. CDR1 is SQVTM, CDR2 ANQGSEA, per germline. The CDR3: CSGGDGNTEAFF. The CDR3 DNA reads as TGCAGCGGGGGGGACGGGAACACTGAAGCTTTCTTT.

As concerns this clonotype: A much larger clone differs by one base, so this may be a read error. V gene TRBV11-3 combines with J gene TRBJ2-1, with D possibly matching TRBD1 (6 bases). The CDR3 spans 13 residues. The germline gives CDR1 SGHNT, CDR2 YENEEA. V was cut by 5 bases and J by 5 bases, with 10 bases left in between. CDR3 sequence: CASSAGDDNEQFF. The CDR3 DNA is TGTGCCAGCAGCGCAGGGGACGACAATGAGCAGTTCTTC.

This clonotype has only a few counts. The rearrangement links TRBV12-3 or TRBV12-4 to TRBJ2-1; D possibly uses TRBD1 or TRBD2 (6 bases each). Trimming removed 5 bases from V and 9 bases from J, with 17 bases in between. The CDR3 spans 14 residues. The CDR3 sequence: CASSLGGSTGEQFF. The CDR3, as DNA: TGTGCCAGCAGTCTCGGGGGCTCAACGGGTGAGCAGTTCTTC.

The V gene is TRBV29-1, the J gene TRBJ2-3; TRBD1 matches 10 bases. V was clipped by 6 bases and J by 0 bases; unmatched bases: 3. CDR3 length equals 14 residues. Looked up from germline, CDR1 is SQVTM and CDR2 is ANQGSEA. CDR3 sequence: CSVRTGGSTDTQYF. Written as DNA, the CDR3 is TGCAGCGTAAGGACAGGGGGAAGCACAGATACGCAGTATTTT.

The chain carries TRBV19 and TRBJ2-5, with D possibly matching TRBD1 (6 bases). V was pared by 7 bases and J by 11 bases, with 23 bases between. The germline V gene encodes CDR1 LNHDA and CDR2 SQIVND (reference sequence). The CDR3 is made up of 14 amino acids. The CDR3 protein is CASTNPGQNNEQYF. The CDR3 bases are TGTGCCAGTACCAACCCTGGACAGAACAATGAGCAGTACTTC. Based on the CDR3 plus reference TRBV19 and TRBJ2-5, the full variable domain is DGGITQSPKYLFRKEGQNVTLSCEQNLNHDAMYWYRQDPGQGLRLIYYSQIVNDFQKGDIAEGYSVSREKKESFPLTVTSAQKNPTAFYLCASTNPGQNNEQYFGPGTRLLVL.

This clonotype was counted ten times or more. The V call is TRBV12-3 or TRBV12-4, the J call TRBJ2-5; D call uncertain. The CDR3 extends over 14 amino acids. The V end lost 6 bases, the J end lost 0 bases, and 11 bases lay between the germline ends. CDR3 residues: CASRTAIYQETQYF. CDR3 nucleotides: TGTGCCAGCAGAACTGCTATTTACCAAGAGACCCAGTACTTC.

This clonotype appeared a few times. The DNA for the CDR3 is TGCAGCGTTGAAGATCTGTACTTC. This translates into CSVEDLYF. The chain employs TRBV29-1 and TRBJ2-7; D gene uncertain. The CDR3 sequence is 8 residues long. Trimming stripped 0 bases from V and 12 bases from J, with 3 bases between. Germline lookup yields CDR1 SQVTM and CDR2 ANQGSEA.

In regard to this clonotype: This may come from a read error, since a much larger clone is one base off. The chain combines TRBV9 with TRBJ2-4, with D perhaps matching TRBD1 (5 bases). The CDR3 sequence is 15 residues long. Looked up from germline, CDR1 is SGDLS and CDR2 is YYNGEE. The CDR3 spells CANSPNSGQTDIQYF. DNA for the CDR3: TGTGCCAACAGCCCAAACTCAGGACAAACGGACATTCAGTACTTC.

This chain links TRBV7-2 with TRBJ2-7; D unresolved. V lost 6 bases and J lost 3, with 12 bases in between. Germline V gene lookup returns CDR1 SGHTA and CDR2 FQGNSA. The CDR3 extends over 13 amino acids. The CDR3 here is CASRLTSNYEQYF. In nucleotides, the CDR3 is TGTGCCAGCAGGCTGACATCTAACTACGAGCAGTACTTC.